This entry features one T cell receptor (beta chain) sequence. As yet, its antigen is unknown. The sample comes from a study of T cells in Graves' hyperthyroidism and ophthalmopathy. What was amplified from RNA transcripts were TCR beta CDR3 regions. In the first-round RT-PCR of the TCR CDR3, the HTBI primer set was used. TCRdb reanalysed the multiplex PCR reads using MiXCR and keeps one entry per CDR3 protein. The table lists 700,000 or so distinct CDR3 sequences, roughly 15% of them singletons. The J segment lost 6 bases and the V segment lost 5 bases, leaving 4 bases of the junction unmatched. CDR1 and CDR2 (germline): SGHAT, FQDESV (reference sequence). CDR3 length equals 13 residues. The study's findings and limits: The model's output predicted ophthalmopathy at a median of around 7 months prior to onset. Expanded thyroid clonotypes (above 0.001) were mostly also found in blood.

The receptor was isolated from a woman aged 45-65 years with Graves' ophthalmopathy. What was sequenced was blood. The V and J genes are TRBV11-1 and TRBJ1-1; 9 nucleotides agree with TRBD1. CDR3 residues: CASSLGTGSEAFF. CDR3 bases: TGTGCCAGCAGCCTCGGGACAGGGTCTGAAGCTTTCTTT.